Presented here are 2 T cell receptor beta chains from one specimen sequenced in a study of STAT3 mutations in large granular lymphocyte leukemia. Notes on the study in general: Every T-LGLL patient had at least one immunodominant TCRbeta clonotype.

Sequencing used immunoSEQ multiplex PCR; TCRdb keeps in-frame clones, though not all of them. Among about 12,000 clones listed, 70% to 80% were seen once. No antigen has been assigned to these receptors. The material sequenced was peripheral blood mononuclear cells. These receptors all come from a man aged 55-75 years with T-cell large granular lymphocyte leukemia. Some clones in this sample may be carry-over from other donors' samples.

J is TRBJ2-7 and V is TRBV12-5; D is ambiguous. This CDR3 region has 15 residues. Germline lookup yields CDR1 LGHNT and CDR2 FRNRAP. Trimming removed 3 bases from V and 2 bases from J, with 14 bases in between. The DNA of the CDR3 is TGTGCTAGTGGTTTCCGGGCACTCTCCGCCTACGAGCAGTACTTC. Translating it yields CASGFRALSAYEQYF.

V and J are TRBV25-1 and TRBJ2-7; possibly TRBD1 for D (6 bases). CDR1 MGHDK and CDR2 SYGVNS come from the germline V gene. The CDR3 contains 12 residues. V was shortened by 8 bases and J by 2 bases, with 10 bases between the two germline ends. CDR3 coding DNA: TGTGCCAGCGGACAGCAAACCTACGAGCAGTACTTC. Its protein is CASGQQTYEQYF.